The present TCR beta chain was sequenced within a study of cytomegalovirus exposure and HLA in healthy donors. Findings of the study overall: What a later analysis showed was that several of the most significant clusters appeared linked to common viral pathogens.

Per the germline V gene, CDR1 is MDHEN and CDR2 is SYDVKM. Trimming cost V 6 bases and J 2 bases, with 14 bases left between them. The CDR3 is 15 amino acids. PCR used 60 Vbeta primers and 13 Jbeta primers. Profiled with immunoSEQ multiplex PCR; TCRdb holds only in-frame clones, not every one. Among roughly 150,000 clones, 68% were seen once, and the ten largest hold more than 9%. As to this clone: Its antigen is currently unknown.

The J gene is TRBJ1-3, the V gene TRBV28; D perhaps matches TRBD1 (6 bases). This receptor was obtained from a man aged 25-45 years in good health and CMV-seropositive. The specimen was PBMCs. CDR3 region: CASRPRGQTGNTIYF. CDR3 nucleotides: TGTGCCAGCAGACCACGCGGACAGACTGGAAACACCATATATTTT.